This TCR beta chain was observed in a study of blood T cell repertoires in COVID-19. On the study more broadly: Samples taken during acute and convalescent COVID-19 were collected in the United States, Italy and Spain. PBMCs, B-cell-depleted T cells, or T cells were the source of the cDNA or gDNA that made up the material.

Clones were sequenced by immunoSEQ multiplex PCR, and TCRdb holds only the in-frame ones, with some missing. Among some 140,000 clones listed, 79% were seen once. The receptor was isolated from a man in his fifties or sixties with acute or convalescent COVID-19. What was sequenced was peripheral blood.

The CDR3 nucleotides are TGTGCCTGGAGTGTTCCGGGAAGGGATGAAGCTTTCTTT. Translation gives CAWSVPGRDEAFF. This rearrangement joins TRBV30 to TRBJ1-1; D not resolved. Germline CDR1 reads GTSNPN; CDR2 reads SVGIG (reference sequence). This CDR3 has 13 amino acids. Trimming removed 0 bases at V and 7 bases at J, with 12 bases between.